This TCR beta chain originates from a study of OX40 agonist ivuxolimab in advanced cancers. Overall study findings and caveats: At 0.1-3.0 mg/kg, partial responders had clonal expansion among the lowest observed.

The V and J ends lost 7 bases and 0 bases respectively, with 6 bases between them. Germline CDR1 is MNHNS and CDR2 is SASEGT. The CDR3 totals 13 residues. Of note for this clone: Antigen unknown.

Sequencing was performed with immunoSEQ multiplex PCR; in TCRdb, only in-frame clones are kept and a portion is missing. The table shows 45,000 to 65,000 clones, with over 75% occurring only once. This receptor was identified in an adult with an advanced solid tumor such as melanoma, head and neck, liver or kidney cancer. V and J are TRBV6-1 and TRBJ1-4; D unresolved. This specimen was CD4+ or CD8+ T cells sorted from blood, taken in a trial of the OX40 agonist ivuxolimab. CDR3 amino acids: CASTPATNEKLFF. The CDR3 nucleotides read TGTGCCAGCACACCCGCAACTAATGAAAAACTGTTTTTT.